Each of the 31 T cell receptor beta chains below was sequenced from the same sample in a study (dated by TCRdb to the mid-2010s). Libraries were built with 5' RACE. Instrument used: Illumina MiSeq. Using fastp at Q25 and MiXCR, TCRdb reprocessed the public reads and kept productive beta chains. Rows with one shared CDR3 protein collapse into an entry with the most common genes and DNA. The sample table lists about 59,000 distinct CDR3 sequences, 20% of them with a count of one. The top ten constitute roughly 3.5% of the sample. Cells that were CD4+CD25+CD127-/low were isolated as Tregs. Sequencing was done on a sample of tumor-infiltrating Tregs sorted from the breast tumor. Receptor source: a female donor with breast cancer.

This clonotype showed up many times. This chain links TRBV20-1 with TRBJ2-5; 9 bases agree with TRBD1. This CDR3 spans 14 amino acids. Germline CDR1 is DFQATT and CDR2 is SNEGSKA (reference sequence). V was pared by 7 bases and J by 2 bases, with 8 bases of the junction left unmatched. Here the CDR3 DNA reads TGCAGTGTTGCACAGGGGGCTGGGCAAGAGACCCAGTACTTC. Amino acid sequence: CSVAQGAGQETQYF.

This chain links TRBV20-1 with TRBJ1-3; a possible D gene is TRBD1 (6 bases). The CDR3 spans 15 residues. Trimming left V 6 bases short and J 2 bases short, with 17 bases between. Germline V gene data show CDR1 as DFQATT and CDR2 as SNEGSKA (reference sequence). The CDR3: CSAQGDWTAGNTIYF. The CDR3 DNA reads as TGCAGTGCCCAAGGAGACTGGACAGCTGGAAACACCATATATTTT.

The genes are TRBV7-3 and TRBJ1-1; weak D call: TRBD1 (6 bases). V lost 0 bases and J lost 3, with 11 bases in between. The germline V gene has CDR1 SGHTA and CDR2 FQGTGA. CDR3 size: 15 residues. This chain's CDR3 is CASSLTARGDTEAFF. For the CDR3, the DNA is TGTGCCAGCAGCTTAACGGCCAGGGGCGACACTGAAGCTTTCTTT.

This clonotype was observed at least ten times. The chain employs TRBV4-1 and TRBJ2-3; tentatively, D is TRBD2 (5 bases). Germline CDR1 MGHRA, CDR2 YSYEKL. The CDR3 totals 15 residues. V lost 7 bases and J 1 base, leaving 15 bases between the germline ends. CDR3 amino acids: CASTPIATRTDTQYF. The CDR3 DNA sequence: TGCGCCAGCACCCCGATAGCGACTCGCACAGATACGCAGTATTTT.

This clonotype has more than one count but fewer than ten. This chain connects TRBV7-2 to TRBJ2-1; TRBD2 might be the D (6 bases). The germline gives CDR1 SGHTA, CDR2 FQGNSA. This CDR3 has 17 amino acids. Trimming stripped 5 bases from V and 4 bases from J, with 21 bases between. CDR3 DNA sequence: TGTGCCAGCAGCCCGTTTTTTGCGGGTGGGGGGTACAATGAGCAGTTCTTC. This codes for CASSPFFAGGGYNEQFF. Full variable domain (outside the CDR3, taken from reference TRBV7-2 and TRBJ2-1): GAGVSQSPSNKVTEKGKDVELRCDPISGHTALYWYRQSLGQGLEFLIYFQGNSAPDKSGLPSDRFSAERTGGSVSTLTIQRTQQEDSAVYLCASSPFFAGGGYNEQFFGPGTRLTVL.

At least ten counts were recorded for this clonotype. This chain uses TRBV20-1 with TRBJ1-5; D is unclear. Germline-derived CDR1 and CDR2 are DFQATT and SNEGSKA (reference sequence). The CDR3 is 13 amino acids. V was trimmed by 5 bases and J by 0 bases, leaving 8 bases between them. This CDR3 reads CSALVDSNQPQHF. CDR3 nucleotide sequence: TGCAGTGCTCTGGTGGATAGCAATCAGCCCCAGCATTTT.

This clonotype was seen repeatedly, ten times or more. The chain couples TRBV20-1 to TRBJ2-3; D perhaps matches TRBD2 (6 bases). The CDR3 consists of 14 residues. Per the germline V gene, CDR1 is DFQATT and CDR2 is SNEGSKA (reference sequence). V was shortened by 3 bases and J by 0 bases, with 10 bases between the two germline ends. The CDR3 sequence: CSASGAGSTDTQYF. The CDR3, as DNA: TGCAGTGCTAGCGGTGCGGGAAGCACAGATACGCAGTATTTT.

This clonotype was picked up many times. V and J are TRBV5-4 and TRBJ2-7; D is possibly TRBD1 (6 bases). Germline assignment: CDR1 SGHNT and CDR2 YYREEE (reference sequence). The CDR3 sequence is 13 residues long. The V gene lost 5 bases and the J gene lost 4 bases, with 13 bases spanning the gap. The CDR3 DNA is TGTGCCAGCAGACGGTACAGGGAGTACGAGCAGTACTTC. Translating gives CASRRYREYEQYF.

J is TRBJ2-5 and V is TRBV9; tentatively, D is TRBD1 (6 bases). The V end was cut by 0 bases, the J end by 0 bases, with 9 bases between. The CDR3 runs to 15 residues. Per the germline V gene, CDR1 is SGDLS and CDR2 is YYNGEE. The CDR3 sequence is CASSVGRGDQETQYF. As DNA, the CDR3 is TGTGCCAGCAGCGTAGGCAGGGGCGACCAAGAGACCCAGTACTTC.

This clonotype was observed a few times. The rearrangement joins TRBV5-1 to TRBJ2-6; D is unresolved. V shed 0 bases and J shed 0 bases, with 16 bases lying between them. CDR3 length equals 19 residues. CDR1 and CDR2 (germline): SGHRS, YFSETQ. The CDR3 DNA follows: TGCGCCAGCAGCTTGGAGGCAAGGAGTAGGCACTCTGGGGCCAACGTCCTGACTTTC. It is translated as CASSLEARSRHSGANVLTF. Using reference TRBV5-1 and TRBJ2-6 for the parts outside the CDR3, the full variable domain is KAGVTQTPRYLIKTRGQQVTLSCSPISGHRSVSWYQQTPGQGLQFLFEYFSETQRNKGNFPGRFSGRQFSNSRSEMNVSTLELGDSALYLCASSLEARSRHSGANVLTFGAGSRLTVL.

The V and J genes are TRBV5-1 and TRBJ2-3, with D possibly being TRBD1 (6 bases). This CDR3 region has 15 residues. The germline V gene has CDR1 SGHRS and CDR2 YFSETQ. V gave up 3 bases and J gave up 0 bases, with 11 bases separating them. The CDR3 region is CASSSPDRSTDTQYF. The CDR3 DNA reads TGCGCCAGCAGCTCGCCGGACAGAAGCACAGATACGCAGTATTTT.

Concerning this clonotype itself: One end of the junction is discordant with germline, which a read error may explain. The chain uses TRBV5-5 and TRBJ1-1, with D perhaps TRBD1 (6 bases). Germline V gene sequence: CDR1 SGHKS, CDR2 YYEKEE (reference sequence). The CDR3 runs to 14 residues. The CDR3 bases are TGCGCCAGCAGCCCTAGGACAGTGGACACTGAAGCTTTCTTT. This translates into CASSPRTVDTEAFF.

This clonotype was detected only a few times. J is TRBJ1-1 and V is TRBV6-1; TRBD1 aligns across 8 bases. The trim removed 5 bases at V and 3 bases at J, leaving 5 bases unmatched. This CDR3 has 14 residues. Germline values: CDR1 MNHNS, CDR2 SASEGT. The CDR3 reads CASSYDRGDTEAFF. As DNA, the CDR3 is TGTGCCAGCAGTTACGACAGGGGAGACACTGAAGCTTTCTTT.

This clonotype occurred once. The chain recombines TRBV18 with TRBJ2-1, with TRBD1 as a possible D gene (6 bases). CDR1 KGHSH and CDR2 LQKENI come from the germline V gene. V was shortened by 2 bases and J by 3 bases, with 11 bases between the two germline ends. The CDR3 is 15 residues long. The DNA for the CDR3 is TGTGCCAGCTCACCAGACAGGCCCCTCTACAATGAGCAGTTCTTC. Protein: CASSPDRPLYNEQFF.

In this sample, this clonotype turned up a few times. The chain joins TRBV28 to TRBJ2-7; 10 nucleotides align to TRBD1. This CDR3 is built from 17 residues. J gave up 6 bases and V 3 bases, and 14 bases lay outside the gene matches. Germline lookup yields CDR1 MDHEN and CDR2 SYDVKM. The CDR3, as DNA: TGTGCCAGCAGTTTGTTCACTTGGGACAGGGGTTCTCGCGAGCAGTACTTC. Translated: CASSLFTWDRGSREQYF.

The table lists this clonotype with a few counts. CDR3 in amino acids: CASSYFSRRGAYNEQFF. CDR3 sequence (DNA): TGTGCCAGCAGTTACTTCTCCCGGCGTGGAGCCTACAATGAGCAGTTCTTC. J is TRBJ2-1 and V is TRBV6-5; D gene ambiguous. Trimming removed 1 base at V and 2 bases at J, with 15 bases between. Per germline, CDR1 MNHEY and CDR2 SVGAGI. The CDR3 loop spans 17 amino acids.

This clonotype was picked up a small number of times. The V call is TRBV7-9, the J call TRBJ1-1, with TRBD1 matching over 7 bases. This CDR3 spans 15 amino acids. With V trimmed by 6 bases and J by 2 bases, 9 bases remained unmatched. The germline CDR1 and CDR2 sequences are SEHNR and FQNEAQ (reference sequence). In DNA form, the CDR3 reads TGTGCCAGCAGAAAACAGGGACAGAGAAACACTGAAGCTTTCTTT. It is translated as CASRKQGQRNTEAFF.

Comment on this clonotype: This sequence may be a read error, since a much larger clone differs from it by one base. This chain connects TRBV6-1 to TRBJ1-5; TRBD1 might be the D (5 bases). The CDR3 has 16 residues. Trimming cost V 6 bases and J 6 bases, with 21 bases left between them. Germline assignment: CDR1 MNHNS and CDR2 SASEGT. CDR3 bases: TGTGCCAGCAGGGCGATGCACCGGGACCCATTTCAGCCCCAGCATTTT. It specifies CASRAMHRDPFQPQHF.

This clonotype came up a few times. The rearrangement links TRBV6-1 to TRBJ1-2; weak D call: TRBD1 (5 bases). This CDR3 is 14 amino acids long. Germline V lookup: CDR1 MNHNS, CDR2 SASEGT. Trimming took off 0 bases at V and 3 bases at J, with 8 bases between the two ends. The CDR3 nucleotides are TGTGCCAGCAGTGAAGCGGGGGGGGACTATGGCTACACCTTC. It translates to CASSEAGGDYGYTF.

The chain joins TRBV20-1 to TRBJ2-2; TRBD1 matches at 7 bases. The CDR3 has 15 residues. Germline CDR1 reads DFQATT; CDR2 reads SNEGSKA (reference sequence). Trimming removed 2 bases from V and 2 bases from J; junction bases left unmatched: 5. The CDR3: CSARKGAPNTGELFF. CDR3 in DNA: TGCAGTGCTAGAAAGGGGGCACCTAACACCGGGGAGCTGTTTTTT.

The chain is built from TRBV20-1 and TRBJ1-4, with D unclear. The CDR3 consists of 12 residues. Trimming shortened V by 6 bases and J by 0 bases, and 5 bases separated the two germline ends. The V gene's germline CDR1 is DFQATT and CDR2 SNEGSKA (reference sequence). This chain's CDR3 is CSAGATNEKLFF. The CDR3 DNA is TGCAGTGCGGGTGCAACTAATGAAAAACTGTTTTTT.

This clonotype came up many times. The rearrangement uses TRBV12-3 or TRBV12-4 and TRBJ1-2; D remains unclear. Trimming pared 8 bases from V and 2 bases from J, leaving 9 bases between. The CDR3 totals 12 residues. CDR3 loop: CASGSANYGYTF. DNA of the CDR3: TGTGCCAGCGGTTCCGCAAACTATGGCTACACCTTC.

This clonotype was counted only a few times. The V call is TRBV6-5, the J call TRBJ1-1, with a tentative D call TRBD1 (6 bases). The V gene lost 0 bases and the J gene lost 6 bases, with 11 bases spanning the gap. This CDR3 is built from 14 residues. CDR1 MNHEY and CDR2 SVGAGI come from the germline V gene. This CDR3 reads CASSYSGGRSEAFF. The CDR3 DNA is TGTGCCAGCAGTTACTCAGGGGGTAGGTCTGAAGCTTTCTTT.

The genes are TRBV20-1 and TRBJ1-1; 11 nucleotides align to TRBD1. Germline V lookup: CDR1 DFQATT, CDR2 SNEGSKA (reference sequence). V was pared by 3 bases and J by 3 bases, with 9 bases of the junction left unmatched. The CDR3 runs to 16 residues. The CDR3 loop is CSASNGRGQGDTEAFF. Here the CDR3 DNA reads TGCAGTGCTAGTAACGGACGGGGACAGGGGGACACTGAAGCTTTCTTT.

This clonotype was seen a handful of times. A clone one base away is much larger, so this may be a read error. This chain joins TRBV28 and TRBJ2-5; the match to TRBD1 covers 7 bases. The CDR3 totals 12 residues. Germline CDR1 is MDHEN and CDR2 is SYDVKM. The V segment lost 11 bases and the J segment 2 bases; nucleotides outside the gene matches: 5. CDR3 loop: CAGSGQQETQYF. The CDR3 nucleotides read TGTGCCGGCTCGGGACAGCAAGAGACCCAGTACTTC.

In its sample, this clonotype was seen a few times. CDR3 nucleotide sequence: TGTGCCAGCAGTTTTAGAAGGGACGAGCAGTACTTC. Amino acid sequence: CASSFRRDEQYF. The chain recombines TRBV7-8 with TRBJ2-7; D call uncertain. This CDR3 spans 12 amino acids. From germline, CDR1 is SGHVS and CDR2 FQNEAQ. Trimming left V 6 bases short and J 5 bases short, with 11 bases between.

The chain joins TRBV6-6 to TRBJ1-5, with D possibly TRBD1 on 6 matching bases. The V end was cut by 2 bases, the J end by 4 bases, with 9 bases between. The CDR3 consists of 14 residues. Germline assignment: CDR1 MNHNY and CDR2 SVGAGI (reference sequence). CDR3 sequence: CASSYRGGNQPQHF. As DNA, the CDR3 is TGTGCCAGCAGTTACAGAGGGGGAAATCAGCCCCAGCATTTT.

This chain connects TRBV2 to TRBJ1-4; D is undetermined. Germline loops: CDR1 SNHLY, CDR2 FYNNEI. The CDR3 sequence is 15 residues long. Trimming cost V 2 bases and J 2 bases, with 9 bases left between them. The chain's CDR3 is CASSEWRATNEKLFF. As DNA, the CDR3 is TGTGCCAGCAGTGAATGGAGGGCCACTAATGAAAAACTGTTTTTT.

This clonotype appeared many times. The chain recombines TRBV5-1 with TRBJ2-3; the D gene is possibly TRBD1 (5 bases). The CDR3 totals 14 residues. In germline, CDR1 is SGHRS, CDR2 YFSETQ. The V end lost 1 base, the J end lost 3 bases, and 9 bases lay between the germline ends. The chain's CDR3 is CASSLQGRTDTQYF. The CDR3 DNA is TGCGCCAGCAGCTTGCAGGGAAGAACAGATACGCAGTATTTT.

This clonotype was recorded at least ten times. The chain uses TRBV9 and TRBJ1-4, with a weak D call TRBD1 (5 bases). V was shortened by 0 bases and J by 3 bases, with 9 bases between the two germline ends. Germline CDR1 reads SGDLS; CDR2 reads YYNGEE. This CDR3 is 15 amino acids long. The CDR3 DNA is TGTGCCAGCAGCGTAGCGGGACTCCCTAATGAAAAACTGTTTTTT. Residues: CASSVAGLPNEKLFF. Full variable domain (rest looked up from reference TRBV9 and TRBJ1-4): DSGVTQTPKHLITATGQRVTLRCSPRSGDLSVYWYQQSLDQGLQFLIQYYNGEERAKGNILERFSAQQFPDLHSELNLSSLELGDSALYFCASSVAGLPNEKLFFGSGTQLSVL.

The chain couples TRBV28 to TRBJ1-3, with no clear D. Trimming stripped 7 bases from V and 0 bases from J, with 10 bases between. Per the germline V gene, CDR1 is MDHEN and CDR2 is SYDVKM. The CDR3 is 14 amino acids. This CDR3 reads CASTMLSSGNTIYF. CDR3 bases: TGTGCCAGCACCATGCTTAGCTCTGGAAACACCATATATTTT. The full variable domain, its missing parts supplied by reference TRBV28 and TRBJ1-3, is DVKVTQSSRYLVKRTGEKVFLECVQDMDHENMFWYRQDPGLGLRLIYFSYDVKMKEKGDIPEGYSVSREKKERFSLILESASTNQTSMYLCASTMLSSGNTIYFGEGSWLTVV.